This T cell receptor beta chain was retrieved from a study of response to subunit inactivated influenza vaccine. Whole-study findings and limits: The authors put forward the suggestion that each seasonal influenza vaccination may bring in only a limited number of new T cells.

Using its own MiXCR run on the RT-PCR reads, TCRdb lists one record per CDR3 protein. The data show about 700,000 distinct CDR3 sequences, about 15% seen once. This clonotype occurred a few times. Its specificity is not known. This sequence was found in a man between 50 and 59 years old who received an inactivated influenza vaccine. The sample was PBMCs from blood, taken approximately 15 days before vaccination.

The CDR3 is CASSSDRALNEQFF. CDR3 coding DNA: TGTGCCAGCAGCTCGGACAGGGCCCTCAATGAGCAGTTCTTC. The gene calls are TRBV7-2 and TRBJ2-1; 8 bases fit TRBD1. CDR1 and CDR2 (germline): SGHTA, FQGNSA. V was pared by 4 bases and J by 6 bases, with 5 bases of the junction left unmatched. The length of the CDR3 is 14 residues.